Shown below are 20 T cell receptor beta chains from a single sample sequenced in a study of cytomegalovirus exposure and HLA in healthy donors. The PCR used 60 Vbeta and 13 Jbeta primers. Profiling relied on immunoSEQ multiplex PCR, and the TCRdb table lists in-frame clones only, not all of them. The table records roughly 120,000 clones, around 83% of them present only once. The specimen was PBMCs. The origin of the receptors is a woman aged 18-29 years in good health and CMV-seropositive.

V usage is TRBV25-1 and J usage is TRBJ1-3; the D gene is possibly TRBD1 (6 bases). Germline V gives CDR1 MGHDK, CDR2 SYGVNS. The CDR3 runs to 16 residues. V was trimmed by 4 bases and J by 0 bases, leaving 13 bases between them. This CDR3 reads CASSATTGTSGNTIYF. CDR3 sequence (DNA): TGTGCCAGCAGTGCGACGACAGGCACCTCTGGAAACACCATATATTTT.

V and J are TRBV6-5 and TRBJ2-3, with TRBD1 matching over 7 bases. This CDR3 region has 15 residues. Germline V gene data show CDR1 as MNHEY and CDR2 as SVGAGI. V lost 4 bases and J lost 2; bases outside the gene matches: 6. Here the CDR3 reads CASSSDRRNTDTQYF. CDR3 sequence (DNA): TGTGCCAGCAGTTCGGACAGGAGGAACACAGATACGCAGTATTTT.

The J gene is TRBJ2-4, the V gene TRBV5-6; 11 bases align to TRBD1. The CDR3 runs to 14 residues. V lost 2 bases to trimming and J lost 8 bases; unmatched junction nucleotides: 3. The germline V gene has CDR1 SGHDT and CDR2 YYEEEE. The CDR3 is CASSFGQGADIQYF. DNA for the CDR3: TGTGCCAGCAGCTTCGGACAGGGGGCTGACATTCAGTACTTC.

The chain carries TRBV7-9 and TRBJ1-2; 8 nucleotides agree with TRBD1. With 7 bases clipped from V and 2 bases from J, the junction kept 9 bases outside the gene matches. The CDR3 consists of 15 residues. Germline CDR1 SEHNR, CDR2 FQNEAQ (reference sequence). CDR3 nucleotides: TGTGCCAGCATGGAGGGACAGGACTTCAACTATGGCTACACCTTC. The encoded protein is CASMEGQDFNYGYTF. Together with reference TRBV7-9 and TRBJ1-2, the CDR3 gives the full variable domain: DTGVSQNPRHKITKRGQNVTFRCDPISEHNRLYWYRQTLGQGPEFLTYFQNEAQLEKSRLLSDRFSAERPKGSFSTLEIQRTEQGDSAMYLCASMEGQDFNYGYTFGSGTRLTVV.

In this sample, this clone turned up once. The J gene is TRBJ1-4, the V gene TRBV7-9; unclear D gene. The V gene lost 4 bases and the J gene lost 11 bases, with 11 bases spanning the gap. Per the germline V gene, CDR1 is SEHNR and CDR2 is FQNEAQ (reference sequence). The CDR3 spans 12 residues. The CDR3 region is CASSSLDGKLFF. The DNA for the CDR3 is TGTGCCAGCAGCTCCCTAGACGGGAAACTGTTTTTT.

The chain is built from TRBV7-6 and TRBJ2-2, with 7 bases identical to TRBD2. The junction had 1 base not matched to a gene; V was cut back by 4 bases and J by 2 bases. Germline-derived CDR1 and CDR2 are SGHVS and FNYEAQ. This CDR3 is built from 14 residues. CDR3 DNA: TGTGCCAGCAGCTCGGGACTAAACACCGGGGAGCTGTTTTTT. It codes for CASSSGLNTGELFF.

Details on this clone: One end of the junction is discordant with germline, which a read error may explain. The chain uses TRBV19 and TRBJ1-1; D may be TRBD1 (5 bases). Germline V gene lookup returns CDR1 LNHDA and CDR2 SQIVND (reference sequence). There are 10 residues in the CDR3. This CDR3 reads CASPGDPIIF. In nucleotides, the CDR3 is TGTGCCAGCCCGGGGGACCCCATCATCTTT.

J is TRBJ1-5 and V is TRBV5-1; D may be TRBD1 (6 bases). The CDR3 runs 16 residues. V lost 4 bases to trimming and J lost 8 bases, with 22 bases between them. In germline, CDR1 is SGHRS, CDR2 YFSETQ. The chain's CDR3 is CASSVGFNRVGEPQHF. The CDR3 DNA follows: TGCGCCAGCAGCGTTGGGTTCAACAGGGTCGGGGAGCCCCAGCATTTT.

This chain links TRBV4-1 with TRBJ2-1, with TRBD1 identical over 7 bases. V was pared by 1 base and J by 4 bases, with 7 bases of the junction left unmatched. This CDR3 is built from 16 residues. Germline assignment: CDR1 MGHRA and CDR2 YSYEKL. Here the CDR3 DNA reads TGCGCCAGCAGCCAAGGGGCAAGGGGGCGGTACAATGAGCAGTTCTTC. As protein: CASSQGARGRYNEQFF.

As concerns this clone: The sample has other DNA sequences that encode this CDR3 too. The chain has TRBV5-1 and TRBJ1-1, with 7 nucleotides matching TRBD1. J lost 4 bases, V lost 0 bases, and 3 bases had no gene match. Germline V gene sequence: CDR1 SGHRS, CDR2 YFSETQ. The CDR3 consists of 14 residues. The CDR3 here is CASSLGQGGTEAFF. The CDR3 nucleotides are TGCGCCAGCAGCTTGGGACAGGGCGGCACTGAAGCTTTCTTT.

V is TRBV5-1 and J is TRBJ2-5; D unclear. Germline CDR1 is SGHRS and CDR2 is YFSETQ. V lost 6 bases, J lost 1 base, and 16 bases lay in between. This CDR3 spans 15 amino acids. In nucleotides, the CDR3 is TGCGCCAGCACCGATTTACCGGGTCCCCAAGAGACCCAGTACTTC. It is translated as CASTDLPGPQETQYF.

This clone occurred a few times. V and J are TRBV7-3 and TRBJ2-7; 7 nucleotides agree with TRBD1. The CDR3 is 13 residues long. Trimming removed 2 bases from V and 13 bases from J; junction bases left unmatched: 11. Germline values: CDR1 SGHTA, CDR2 FQGTGA. This CDR3 is CASSLERQGQKYF. CDR3 nucleotides: TGTGCCAGCAGCTTAGAGAGACAGGGCCAAAAATACTTC.

The V and J genes are TRBV2 and TRBJ1-5; weak D call: TRBD1 (6 bases). In germline, CDR1 is SNHLY, CDR2 FYNNEI. The CDR3 sequence is 13 residues long. V was clipped by 5 bases and J by 5 bases, with 10 bases between them. The CDR3 DNA reads as TGTGCCAGCAGTCGGGACACGGATCAGCCCCAGCATTTT. This encodes CASSRDTDQPQHF.

The chain has TRBV5-1 and TRBJ1-1; a possible D gene is TRBD1 (6 bases). The CDR3 has 18 residues. V was pared by 4 bases and J by 0 bases, with 22 bases between. CDR1 SGHRS and CDR2 YFSETQ come from the germline V gene. For the CDR3, the DNA is TGCGCCAGCAGCGCATGGACAGCGGCCTCAATAATGAACACTGAAGCTTTCTTT. Translation: CASSAWTAASIMNTEAFF.

The chain joins TRBV11-2 to TRBJ2-5, with 8 bases that match TRBD2. Trimming removed 2 bases from V and 1 base from J; junction bases left unmatched: 6. Germline assignment: CDR1 SGHAT and CDR2 FQNNGV. There are 16 residues in the CDR3. The CDR3 protein is CASSLWGAGGQETQYF. CDR3 nucleotide sequence: TGTGCCAGCAGCTTATGGGGTGCGGGGGGCCAAGAGACCCAGTACTTC.

This clone turned up a few times. The V gene is TRBV29-1, the J gene TRBJ2-7; TRBD1 agrees at 9 bases. V lost 2 bases to trimming and J lost 4 bases; unmatched junction nucleotides: 6. CDR3 length: 14 amino acids. Per the germline V gene, CDR1 is SQVTM and CDR2 is ANQGSEA. The CDR3 loop reads CSVEFRDREYEQYF. The CDR3 region has the DNA TGCAGCGTTGAATTCAGGGACAGGGAGTACGAGCAGTACTTC.

In this sample, this clone turned up once. The rearrangement joins TRBV9 to TRBJ1-2; D is possibly TRBD1 (6 bases). Trimming left V 0 bases short and J 5 bases short, with 17 bases between. The germline V gene encodes CDR1 SGDLS and CDR2 YYNGEE. CDR3 size: 16 residues. The CDR3 reads CASSVVGDPDSYGYTF. The CDR3, as DNA: TGTGCCAGCAGCGTAGTAGGGGATCCGGACAGTTATGGCTACACCTTC.

Written as DNA, the CDR3 is TGTGCCAGCAGTGAAGCTGGGACAGGTCTGTACGAGCAGTACTTC. Translating it yields CASSEAGTGLYEQYF. V usage is TRBV2 and J usage is TRBJ2-7, with 8 bases identical to TRBD1. Germline assignment: CDR1 SNHLY and CDR2 FYNNEI. V was clipped by 0 bases and J by 4 bases; unmatched bases: 5. This CDR3 contains 15 residues.

The V and J genes are TRBV15 and TRBJ2-5; D gene uncertain. The DNA end lines up better with TRBJ2-7; the J call may be wrong. Germline CDR1 and CDR2: LNHNV and YYDKDF (reference sequence). The length of the CDR3 is 13 residues. CDR3 in DNA: TGTGCCACCAGCAGAGATATCGACTACGAGCAGTACTTC. Translated: CATSRDIDYEQYF.

This chain uses TRBV19 with TRBJ1-1; TRBD1 might be the D (5 bases). The V gene lost 3 bases and the J gene lost 3 bases, with 17 bases spanning the gap. The germline gives CDR1 LNHDA, CDR2 SQIVND (reference sequence). The CDR3 runs 16 residues. The CDR3 bases are TGTGCCAGTAGTATTGCCCGCCGGGGCGGGGACACTGAAGCTTTCTTT. It translates to CASSIARRGGDTEAFF.